The clone carrying this T cell receptor (beta chain) was seen repeatedly, ten times or more. No antigen is known for it. The source of the sample is a study of T cells in Graves' hyperthyroidism and ophthalmopathy. Whole-study findings and limits: Most clonotypes expanded in thyroid above 0.001 were likewise present in blood.

Diagnosis of hyperthyroidism was new in patients aged 18 to 65, and its duration was under 2 months. This CDR3 contains 13 residues. V was shortened by 7 bases and J by 2 bases, with 11 bases between the two germline ends. Amplification yielded TCR beta CDR3 regions, with RNA transcripts as the source. The HTBI primer set was used in a first-round RT-PCR of the TCR CDR3. Via MiXCR, TCRdb re-called the multiplex PCR reads, giving one row per CDR3 protein. The sample consists of approximately 420,000 distinct CDR3 sequences, roughly an eighth of them appearing once. This clonotype was sampled from a woman between 18 and 29 years old with Graves' hyperthyroidism. The V call is TRBV12-3 or TRBV12-4, the J call TRBJ1-1; D may be TRBD1 (5 bases). The source material was blood. CDR3 nucleotide sequence: TGTGCCAGCAATGGACAAAGAAACACTGAAGCTTTCTTT. This sequence encodes CASNGQRNTEAFF.